This TCR beta chain was identified in a study of blood T cells in healthy people across ages. Study findings and constraints: Higher diversity, along with more naive CD4+ cells, distinguished long-lived donors from aged donors.

V trimming: 7 bases; J trimming: 4 bases; junction bases outside the gene matches: 6. Germline V lookup: CDR1 MNHNS, CDR2 SASEGT. The length of the CDR3 is 14 residues. Primers used in a second PCR of about 6 to 11 cycles were a sample-barcoded 5' primer and a J-beta primer mix. Tagging of each cDNA molecule was performed by a template-switch adaptor with 12 random nucleotides. CDR3-containing paired-end reads numbering at least 2.5 million came from each sample. TCRdb ran MiXCR on the 5' RACE reads and lists one entry per CDR3 protein. Found here are approximately 690,000 distinct CDR3 sequences, approximately 59% of them singletons; the top ten hold 30% to 45%. On this clonotype itself: Its cognate antigen is unknown.

Each donor gave 9 to 10 milliliters of peripheral blood. Sequencing was done on a sample of blood. The TCR sequence derives from a man in his sixties in good health. The V call is TRBV6-1, the J call TRBJ2-3, with 9 bases that match TRBD2. The DNA for the CDR3 is TGTGCCAGCACCTATAGCGGGGGCGCAGATACGCAGTATTTT. Protein: CASTYSGGADTQYF.